This TCR beta chain was sequenced in a study of T cell responses to AZD1222 COVID-19 vaccine. Concerning this clone: Its antigen is as yet unknown.

Only in-frame clones appear in the TCRdb table, and some are missing; sequencing was by immunoSEQ multiplex PCR. The table lists about 180,000 clones, roughly 92% of them singletons. Second doses were pooled across both intervals (about 4 or about 12 weeks). The CDR3 runs to 11 residues. The germline V gene encodes CDR1 SNHLY and CDR2 FYNNEI. V was shortened by 9 bases and J by 8 bases, with 13 bases between the two germline ends. Study outcomes and limitations: Following two doses of AZD1222, Spike-specific TCR breadth and depth rose. Only five or six individuals given AZD1222 were seropositive at baseline. Clonal diversity was possibly underestimated; the donors were predominantly white British and more often female.

The chain recombines TRBV2 with TRBJ1-2, with a possible D match to TRBD1 (6 bases). The clonotype comes from an adult who received the AZD1222 COVID-19 vaccine. The sequencing used peripheral blood, collected 28 days after the second AZD1222 dose. The CDR3 coding sequence is TGTGCCAGACCAACAGGGACCGGCTACACCTTC. It translates to CARPTGTGYTF.